The sequence of this T cell receptor (beta chain) was determined in a study of regulatory T cells in long-lasting Graves disease. The V gene's germline CDR1 is MNHEY and CDR2 SVGEGT. Between the trimmed V and J ends, which lost 2 bases and 8 bases, there was a span of 9 bases. The CDR3 spans 12 residues. This clonotype was counted many times. Time point reported: newly diagnosed GD, antithyroid drugs for less than 3 months. PBMCs were the source of the RNA used for TCR sequencing. In building TCR beta libraries, iRepertoire HTBI primers were used together with Arm-PCR of CDR3 regions. TCRdb re-called the multiplex PCR reads with MiXCR, one entry per CDR3 protein. The sample comprises 620,000 or so distinct CDR3 sequences, roughly 15% of which are singletons, and more than 15% rests with the top ten. A further study also used this sample, focusing on T cells in Graves' hyperthyroidism and ophthalmopathy.

The rearrangement joins TRBV6-2 or TRBV6-3 to TRBJ1-1; TRBD1 might be the D (5 bases). This specimen was peripheral blood mononuclear cells (PBMCs), taken at new diagnosis, from a patient treated with antithyroid drugs. The TCR was taken from a woman between 25 and 40 years old with Graves disease. CDR3 DNA sequence: TGTGCCAGCAGTTACCCAGGGTCGGAAGCTTTCTTT. Amino acid sequence: CASSYPGSEAFF.